The clone carrying this T cell receptor beta chain is a singleton in its sample. Its antigen remains unknown. 60 Vbeta and 13 Jbeta primers were used in PCR. As originally analysed: There were 80 million or so unique TCR beta chains by a later count, and about 12 million of them were shared. Data came from immunoSEQ multiplex PCR; TCRdb stores just in-frame clones and leaves some out. V and J calls and clone size are copied from that table; D and trimming were computed from the DNA. Of more than 85,000 clones in the sample, over 75% were seen once. Germline V gives CDR1 MGHRA, CDR2 YSYEKL. This CDR3 comprises 18 residues. Trimming removed 4 bases from V and 4 bases from J; junction bases left unmatched: 10. The data originate from a study of cytomegalovirus exposure and HLA in healthy donors. Study at large: Early on, a data release was issued that held 85 million to 95 million unique TCRs from HLA-typed donors. General study results and limits: Several of the most significant clusters appeared linked to common viral pathogens, based on a later analysis.

The sequence came from a woman between 35 and 50 years old in good health and CMV-seropositive. Sequencing used PBMCs. V gene TRBV4-1 combines with J gene TRBJ2-3; 14 bases agree with TRBD2. The CDR3 nucleotides read TGCGCCAGCAGCCCCGGACTAGCGGGGGGCCCTCGTTCAGATACGCAGTATTTT. Its protein product is CASSPGLAGGPRSDTQYF.